This is a list of T cell receptor beta chains from one sample in a study of blood T cell repertoires in COVID-19. Clones were sequenced by immunoSEQ multiplex PCR, and TCRdb holds only the in-frame ones, with some missing. In the table there are 90,000 to 140,000 clones, about 75% of which are singletons. The material sequenced was peripheral blood. The source of these receptors is a woman in her 70s with acute or convalescent COVID-19. Each CDR3 is given with its conserved first and last residue. The D gene is left open where the match is weak. Clone size appears in some rows only: once, few, many, or a class for an expanded clone.

CDR3aa: CASSQDPSRYGYTF
CDR3nt: TGCGCCAGCAGCCAAGATCCTTCCCGTTATGGCTACACCTTC
v_gene: TRBV4-1
len: 14
j_gene: TRBJ1-2
d_gene: NA
abundance: NA

CDR3aa: CASSFPILQGAANTGELFF
CDR3nt: TGCGCCAGCAGCTTCCCTATCCTACAGGGGGCGGCGAACACCGGGGAGCTGTTTTTT
v_gene: TRBV5-1
len: 19
j_gene: TRBJ2-2
d_gene: TRBD1
abundance: few

CDR3aa: CASSHKLGSTEAFF
CDR3nt: TGCGCCAGCAGCCACAAGCTAGGAAGCACTGAAGCTTTCTTT
v_gene: TRBV4-1
len: 14
j_gene: TRBJ1-1
d_gene: NA
abundance: NA

CDR3aa: CASSEVAGKNNEQFF
CDR3nt: TGTGCCAGCAGTGAAGTGGCGGGGAAAAACAATGAGCAGTTCTTC
v_gene: TRBV6-1
len: 15
j_gene: TRBJ2-1
d_gene: NA
abundance: few

CDR3aa: CASSGTGKLSDYGYTF
CDR3nt: TGTGCCAGCAGTGGGACAGGGAAACTCTCCGACTATGGCTACACCTTC
v_gene: TRBV25-1
len: 16
j_gene: TRBJ1-2
d_gene: TRBD1
abundance: NA

CDR3aa: CASSRKGNEDYNEQFF
CDR3nt: TGTGCCAGCAGCCGCAAGGGGAACGAAGATTACAATGAGCAGTTCTTC
v_gene: TRBV4-2
len: 16
j_gene: TRBJ2-1
d_gene: NA
abundance: NA

CDR3aa: CASSYGAGQGEETQYF
CDR3nt: TGTGCCAGCAGTTACGGTGCGGGACAGGGGGAAGAGACCCAGTACTTC
v_gene: TRBV6-2/TRBV6-3
len: 16
j_gene: TRBJ2-5
d_gene: TRBD1
abundance: once

CDR3aa: CAIEAGRNTEAFF
CDR3nt: TGTGCCATCGAGGCTGGGAGAAACACTGAAGCTTTCTTT
v_gene: TRBV28
len: 13
j_gene: TRBJ1-1
d_gene: NA
abundance: NA

CDR3aa: CASSLLDFPPRTEYYGYTF
CDR3nt: TGCGCCAGCAGTCTGTTGGACTTTCCCCCGAGGACAGAATACTATGGCTACACCTTC
v_gene: TRBV23-1
len: 19
j_gene: TRBJ1-2
d_gene: NA
abundance: NA

CDR3aa: CASSPSTVRVGEQYF
CDR3nt: TGTGCCAGCAGCCCTTCGACAGTCCGGGTCGGCGAGCAGTACTTC
v_gene: TRBV7-6
len: 15
j_gene: TRBJ2-7
d_gene: NA
abundance: NA

CDR3aa: CASSLGAQGGNSPLHF
CDR3nt: TGTGCCAGCAGCTTGGGGGCACAAGGTGGCAATTCACCCCTCCACTTT
v_gene: TRBV5-4
len: 16
j_gene: TRBJ1-6
d_gene: NA
abundance: NA

CDR3aa: CASSFGRDSPLHF
CDR3nt: TGCGCCAGCAGCTTCGGCAGGGATTCACCCCTCCACTTT
v_gene: TRBV5-1
len: 13
j_gene: TRBJ1-6
d_gene: NA
abundance: NA

CDR3aa: CASRFSGNYGYTF
CDR3nt: TGTGCCAGCAGGTTTTCAGGAAACTATGGCTACACCTTC
v_gene: TRBV7-9
len: 13
j_gene: TRBJ1-2
d_gene: NA
abundance: few

CDR3aa: CASSLRTGPNQPQHF
CDR3nt: TGTGCCAGCAGCTTACGCACTGGGCCAAATCAGCCCCAGCATTTT
v_gene: TRBV11-2
len: 15
j_gene: TRBJ1-5
d_gene: NA
abundance: once

CDR3aa: CAWRAPGGQGLLHF
CDR3nt: TGTGCCTGGAGGGCCCCGGGGGGACAGGGTCTCCTCCACTTT
v_gene: TRBV30
len: 14
j_gene: TRBJ1-6
d_gene: TRBD1
abundance: NA

CDR3aa: CASNFGGNTEAFF
CDR3nt: TGTGCCAGCAACTTCGGGGGGAACACTGAAGCTTTCTTT
v_gene: TRBV7-9
len: 13
j_gene: TRBJ1-1
d_gene: NA
abundance: NA

CDR3aa: CASSSTEAFF
CDR3nt: TGTGCCAGCAGTTCGACTGAAGCTTTCTTT
v_gene: TRBV28
len: 10
j_gene: TRBJ1-1
d_gene: NA
abundance: NA

CDR3aa: CASSLLTFPRQGENNYGYTF
CDR3nt: TGTGCCAGCAGTTTATTGACGTTCCCGCGACAGGGGGAGAATAACTATGGCTACACCTTC
v_gene: TRBV28
len: 20
j_gene: TRBJ1-2
d_gene: TRBD1
abundance: NA

CDR3aa: CASSTPSGANTGELFF
CDR3nt: TGTGCCAGCAGCACCCCTAGCGGGGCGAACACCGGGGAGCTGTTTTTT
v_gene: TRBV7-2
len: 16
j_gene: TRBJ2-2
d_gene: TRBD2
abundance: NA

CDR3aa: CASTVLGNGGAAGQYF
CDR3nt: TGTGCCAGCACCGTCCTGGGTAATGGGGGGGCCGCCGGCCAGTACTTC
v_gene: TRBV7-6
len: 16
j_gene: TRBJ2-5
d_gene: NA
abundance: NA

CDR3aa: CASSLGFRGARETQYF
CDR3nt: TGTGCCAGCAGCTTGGGGTTTCGGGGGGCGCGGGAGACCCAGTACTTC
v_gene: TRBV5-4
len: 16
j_gene: TRBJ2-5
d_gene: NA
abundance: NA

CDR3aa: CASSLARGGPTDTQYF
CDR3nt: TGTGCCAGCAGCTTAGCGCGGGGGGGCCCCACAGATACGCAGTATTTT
v_gene: TRBV7-8
len: 16
j_gene: TRBJ2-3
d_gene: TRBD2
abundance: few

CDR3aa: CASSVNTGTGELFF
CDR3nt: TGTGCCAGCAGTGTGAACACAGGCACCGGGGAGCTGTTTTTT
v_gene: TRBV2
len: 14
j_gene: TRBJ2-2
d_gene: NA
abundance: NA

CDR3aa: CASRPATGAANTEAFF
CDR3nt: TGTGCCAGCAGGCCCGCGACAGGGGCGGCGAACACTGAAGCTTTCTTT
v_gene: TRBV2
len: 16
j_gene: TRBJ1-1
d_gene: TRBD1
abundance: NA

CDR3aa: CASSRLAGADTGELFF
CDR3nt: TGTGCCAGCAGCCGACTAGCGGGGGCCGACACCGGGGAGCTGTTTTTT
v_gene: TRBV7-6
len: 16
j_gene: TRBJ2-2
d_gene: TRBD2
abundance: NA

CDR3aa: CASTKNPQVQEQFF
CDR3nt: TGCGCCAGCACTAAAAACCCACAAGTACAGGAGCAGTTCTTC
v_gene: TRBV5-1
len: 14
j_gene: TRBJ2-1
d_gene: NA
abundance: NA

CDR3aa: CASSQARQGKYNEQFF
CDR3nt: TGTGCCAGCAGCCAAGCTCGGCAGGGTAAGTACAATGAGCAGTTCTTC
v_gene: TRBV3-1/TRBV3-2
len: 16
j_gene: TRBJ2-1
d_gene: NA
abundance: NA

CDR3aa: CASSQGQGSNQPQHF
CDR3nt: TGCGCCAGCAGCCAAGGACAGGGAAGCAATCAGCCCCAGCATTTT
v_gene: TRBV4-1
len: 15
j_gene: TRBJ1-5
d_gene: TRBD1
abundance: many

CDR3aa: CASSPAPSSYEQYF
CDR3nt: TGTGCCAGCAGTCCAGCGCCTAGCTCCTACGAGCAGTACTTC
v_gene: TRBV27
len: 14
j_gene: TRBJ2-7
d_gene: NA
abundance: NA

CDR3aa: CASGLGVNTEAFF
CDR3nt: TGTGCTAGTGGTTTAGGAGTGAACACTGAAGCTTTCTTT
v_gene: TRBV12-5
len: 13
j_gene: TRBJ1-1
d_gene: NA
abundance: NA

CDR3aa: CASSPPSGGAETQYF
CDR3nt: TGTGCCAGCAGTCCCCCTAGCGGGGGGGCGGAGACCCAGTACTTC
v_gene: TRBV28
len: 15
j_gene: TRBJ2-5
d_gene: TRBD2
abundance: NA

CDR3aa: CASSFIASGAYEQYF
CDR3nt: TGTGCCAGCAGTTTTATTGCTAGCGGGGCCTACGAGCAGTACTTC
v_gene: TRBV28
len: 15
j_gene: TRBJ2-7
d_gene: TRBD2
abundance: NA

CDR3aa: CASSPLGLAGVF
CDR3nt: TGTGCCAGCAGCCCCCTGGGACTAGCGGGGGTATTT
v_gene: TRBV6-2/TRBV6-3
len: 12
j_gene: TRBJ2-3
d_gene: TRBD2
abundance: once

CDR3aa: CASSQARTGTGVTPLHF
CDR3nt: TGTGCCAGCAGCCAAGCGCGAACCGGGACAGGGGTAACACCCCTCCACTTT
v_gene: TRBV14
len: 17
j_gene: TRBJ1-6
d_gene: TRBD1
abundance: NA

CDR3aa: CASSVGVGVVYEQYF
CDR3nt: TGTGCCAGCAGCGTAGGAGTCGGGGTTGTCTACGAGCAGTACTTC
v_gene: TRBV11-2
len: 15
j_gene: TRBJ2-7
d_gene: NA
abundance: once

CDR3aa: CASSLVNSNEQYF
CDR3nt: TGTGCCAGCAGCTTGGTAAACAGCAACGAGCAGTACTTC
v_gene: TRBV5-6
len: 13
j_gene: TRBJ2-7
d_gene: NA
abundance: NA

CDR3aa: CASSLEQGRTEAFF
CDR3nt: TGCGCCAGCAGCTTGGAACAGGGGAGGACTGAAGCTTTCTTT
v_gene: TRBV5-1
len: 14
j_gene: TRBJ1-1
d_gene: TRBD1
abundance: NA

CDR3aa: CASSQTARSSYEQYF
CDR3nt: TGTGCCAGCAGCCAGACAGCGAGAAGCTCCTACGAGCAGTACTTC
v_gene: TRBV5-4
len: 15
j_gene: TRBJ2-7
d_gene: NA
abundance: NA

CDR3aa: CASCRVLEKLFF
CDR3nt: TGTGCCAGCTGCAGGGTCCTAGAAAAACTGTTTTTT
v_gene: TRBV6-5
len: 12
j_gene: TRBJ1-4
d_gene: NA
abundance: once

CDR3aa: CSVASATGALEQYF
CDR3nt: TGCAGCGTTGCATCTGCCACAGGGGCTCTCGAGCAGTACTTC
v_gene: TRBV29-1
len: 14
j_gene: TRBJ2-7
d_gene: TRBD1
abundance: NA

CDR3aa: CASSRTGTGIGNTIYF
CDR3nt: TGCGCCAGCAGCAGAACCGGGACAGGGATCGGAAACACCATATATTTT
v_gene: TRBV5-1
len: 16
j_gene: TRBJ1-3
d_gene: TRBD1
abundance: NA

CDR3aa: CASRVSNGGNYVF
CDR3nt: TGTGCCAGCAGGGTCAGCAACGGGGGTAATTATGTGTTC
v_gene: TRBV2
len: 13
j_gene: TRBJ1-2
d_gene: NA
abundance: NA

CDR3aa: CASSQGGRGNTEAFF
CDR3nt: TGCGCCAGCAGCCAAGGGGGGAGGGGGAACACTGAAGCTTTCTTT
v_gene: TRBV4-3
len: 15
j_gene: TRBJ1-1
d_gene: NA
abundance: NA

CDR3aa: CASSPQASGELFF
CDR3nt: TGTGCCAGCTCACCCCAGGCGTCCGGGGAGCTGTTTTTT
v_gene: TRBV18
len: 13
j_gene: TRBJ2-2
d_gene: NA
abundance: NA

CDR3aa: CASSLGGAHTEAFF
CDR3nt: TGTGCCAGCAGCCTAGGGGGCGCGCACACTGAAGCTTTCTTT
v_gene: TRBV7-9
len: 14
j_gene: TRBJ1-1
d_gene: TRBD1
abundance: few

CDR3aa: CASSYARANTEAFF
CDR3nt: TGTGCCAGCAGTTACGCCAGGGCGAACACTGAAGCTTTCTTT
v_gene: TRBV6-6
len: 14
j_gene: TRBJ1-1
d_gene: NA
abundance: NA

CDR3aa: CASSPGTANYGYTF
CDR3nt: TGTGCCAGCTCACCCGGGACAGCTAACTATGGCTACACCTTC
v_gene: TRBV18
len: 14
j_gene: TRBJ1-2
d_gene: TRBD1
abundance: NA

CDR3aa: CASRGAGAENTEAFF
CDR3nt: TGTGCCAGCAGGGGTGCGGGGGCGGAGAACACTGAAGCTTTCTTT
v_gene: TRBV6-5
len: 15
j_gene: TRBJ1-1
d_gene: NA
abundance: NA

CDR3aa: CSVRWASYEQYF
CDR3nt: TGCAGCGTCCGGTGGGCGAGCTACGAGCAGTACTTC
v_gene: TRBV29-1
len: 12
j_gene: TRBJ2-7
d_gene: NA
abundance: few

CDR3aa: CASSPGQATDGYTF
CDR3nt: TGCGCCAGCAGCCCCGGACAGGCCACTGATGGCTACACCTTC
v_gene: TRBV5-1
len: 14
j_gene: TRBJ1-2
d_gene: TRBD1
abundance: NA

CDR3aa: CATSRDSGHLNTGELFF
CDR3nt: TGTGCCACCAGCAGAGATAGCGGACACTTGAACACCGGGGAGCTGTTTTTT
v_gene: TRBV15
len: 17
j_gene: TRBJ2-2
d_gene: NA
abundance: NA